One sample yielded the 25 T cell receptor beta chains listed below, sequenced in a study of blood T cells in healthy people across ages. The use of a sample-barcoded 5' primer and a J-beta primer mix characterized a second PCR of about 7 to 12 cycles. TCRdb re-called the 5' RACE reads through MiXCR, storing one row per CDR3 protein. The sample holds fewer than 2,000,000 distinct CDR3 sequences, around 36% seen once. The sample taken for sequencing was blood. These TCRs come from a woman aged 30 to 39 in good health.

This clonotype appeared a single time. The chain is built from TRBV6-1 and TRBJ1-4, with D unclear. Germline values: CDR1 MNHNS, CDR2 SASEGT. The CDR3 totals 16 residues. V was clipped by 8 bases and J by 5 bases, with 21 bases between them. The CDR3 DNA follows: TGTGCCAGCCGTTCGAACGGACTCTCGGAGAATGAAAAACTGTTTTTT. Translation gives CASRSNGLSENEKLFF.

The chain carries TRBV9 and TRBJ2-7; TRBD2 matches at 14 bases. The CDR3 has 17 residues. The ends lost 3 bases at V and 5 bases at J; junction bases unmatched: 10. The germline V gene has CDR1 SGDLS and CDR2 YYNGEE. The CDR3 DNA reads TGTGCCAGCAGCGCCTCGACTAGCGGGGGGGTATACCACGAGCAGTACTTC. It is translated as CASSASTSGGVYHEQYF.

In this sample, this clonotype turned up a few times. This sequence joins TRBV20-1 and TRBJ2-1; TRBD2 might be the D (6 bases). Germline values: CDR1 DFQATT, CDR2 SNEGSKA (reference sequence). Trimming took off 3 bases at V and 2 bases at J, with 17 bases between the two ends. CDR3 length: 16 residues. CDR3 in amino acids: CSASWVRESAYNEQFF. The CDR3 DNA reads TGCAGTGCTAGTTGGGTCCGGGAGAGCGCCTACAATGAGCAGTTCTTC.

Details on this clonotype: One end of the junction is discordant with germline, which a read error may explain. This chain uses TRBV5-1 with TRBJ1-2; TRBD1 aligns across 8 bases. The CDR3 is 14 residues long. Germline V gives CDR1 SGHRS, CDR2 YFSETQ. CDR3 sequence (DNA): TGCGCCAGCAGCGAGACAGGGGCTCACTATGACTACACCTTC. This translates into CASSETGAHYDYTF.

A note on this clonotype: Germline and junction disagree at one end, which may indicate a read error. The chain employs TRBV9 and TRBJ2-3; D may be TRBD2 (7 bases). The CDR3 extends over 16 amino acids. Germline CDR1 SGDLS, CDR2 YYNGEE. CDR3 coding DNA: TGTGCCAACAGCGCGTATAGGGGGGGACGCACAGATACGCAGTATTTT. This translates into CANSAYRGGRTDTQYF. Complete variable domain (other parts from reference TRBV9 and TRBJ2-3): DSGVTQTPKHLITATGQRVTLRCSPRSGDLSVYWYQQSLDQGLQFLIQYYNGEERAKGNILERFSAQQFPDLHSELNLSSLELGDSALYFCANSAYRGGRTDTQYFGPGTRLTVL.

Only a few counts were recorded for this clonotype. The chain has TRBV20-1 and TRBJ2-1; D may match TRBD1 or TRBD2 (5 bases each). The V end lost 3 bases, the J end lost 7 bases, and 25 bases lay between the germline ends. This CDR3 contains 17 residues. Germline V CDR1 and CDR2: DFQATT, SNEGSKA (reference sequence). The CDR3 DNA reads TGCAGTGCTAGGGACTCAAGAACAGGTAAAGGCATGAATGAGCAGTTCTTC. It codes for CSARDSRTGKGMNEQFF.

This clonotype came up a few times. The rearrangement uses TRBV3-1 and TRBJ1-5; D gene unclear. V was shortened by 4 bases and J by 2 bases, with 9 bases between the two germline ends. Germline values: CDR1 LGHDT, CDR2 YNNKEL (reference sequence). The CDR3 has 14 residues. The CDR3 sequence is CASSLSWGNQPQHF. CDR3 sequence (DNA): TGTGCCAGCAGCCTTTCTTGGGGCAATCAGCCCCAGCATTTT.

The chain is built from TRBV13 and TRBJ2-5; 8 positions match TRBD2. The length of the CDR3 is 17 residues. Germline lookup yields CDR1 PRHDT and CDR2 FYEKMQ (reference sequence). J gave up 3 bases and V 0 bases, and 9 bases lay outside the gene matches. The CDR3 DNA reads TGTGCCAGCAGCTTAGGCCCCGAGATAGCGGGAAAAGAGACCCAGTACTTC. Translated, it gives CASSLGPEIAGKETQYF.

This clonotype came up a few times. The chain links TRBV9 to TRBJ2-7; D remains unclear. CDR1 is SGDLS, CDR2 YYNGEE, per germline. The CDR3 totals 15 residues. V dropped 4 bases and J dropped 7 bases, with 21 bases sitting between them. CDR3 DNA: TGTGCCAGCAGCACAACAGAACTCTCTTCCAATGAGCAGTACTTC. Residues: CASSTTELSSNEQYF.

This rearrangement joins TRBV29-1 to TRBJ1-2; a possible D gene is TRBD1 (6 bases). The germline CDR1 and CDR2 sequences are SQVTM and ANQGSEA. The CDR3 has 13 amino acids. V shed 3 bases and J shed 7 bases, with 15 bases lying between them. The CDR3 bases are TGCAGCGTTGACACGGGGGCCCGGGTTGGCTACACCTTC. The encoded protein is CSVDTGARVGYTF.

The sample holds one count of this clonotype. The chain uses TRBV4-1 and TRBJ2-1; 8 bases are shared with TRBD2. There are 16 residues in the CDR3. CDR1 MGHRA and CDR2 YSYEKL come from the germline V gene. The ends lost 3 bases at V and 9 bases at J; junction bases unmatched: 13. The CDR3 coding sequence is TGCGCCAGCAGCCATCCCCCGGGAGGGGACGGGCGTGAGCAGTTCTTC. This sequence encodes CASSHPPGGDGREQFF.

This clonotype has more than one count but fewer than ten. The chain links TRBV9 to TRBJ2-5; 12 bases map to TRBD2. This CDR3 spans 15 amino acids. Trimming cost V 4 bases and J 2 bases; bases outside gene matches: 3. Looked up from germline, CDR1 is SGDLS and CDR2 is YYNGEE. The CDR3 region is CASSPSGGGQETQYF. CDR3 DNA: TGTGCCAGCAGCCCTAGCGGGGGGGGACAAGAGACCCAGTACTTC.

Comment on this clonotype: The germline gene is not matched at one end of the junction; a read error may be the cause. The V call is TRBV29-1, the J call TRBJ2-4; D is possibly TRBD2 (6 bases). The germline gives CDR1 SQVTM, CDR2 ANQGSEA. The CDR3 runs to 18 residues. CDR3 sequence: CNVVPRRAGGVHKNIQYF. The CDR3 bases are TGCAACGTTGTACCGAGGCGGGCCGGGGGAGTTCACAAAAACATTCAGTACTTC.

V is TRBV7-8 and J is TRBJ2-3; D ambiguous. The V gene lost 0 bases and the J gene lost 7 bases, with 11 bases spanning the gap. CDR1 is SGHVS, CDR2 FQNEAQ, per germline. The CDR3 loop spans 14 amino acids. CDR3 nucleotides: TGTGCCAGCAGCTTAGCGCTCACTACAAATACGCAGTATTTT. The encoded protein is CASSLALTTNTQYF.

This clonotype was counted a few times. In DNA, the CDR3 is TGTGCCAGCAGCTTTAGGGGGGGGTTCACCGGGGAGCTGTTTTTT. This encodes CASSFRGGFTGELFF. This chain joins TRBV7-8 and TRBJ2-2, with TRBD2 as a possible D gene (7 bases). From germline, CDR1 is SGHVS and CDR2 FQNEAQ. There are 15 residues in the CDR3. V was trimmed by 3 bases and J by 4 bases, leaving 12 bases between them.

The sample holds a few counts of this clonotype. V is TRBV20-1 and J is TRBJ2-4; TRBD1 matches at 7 bases. With 3 bases clipped from V and 4 bases from J, the junction kept 6 bases outside the gene matches. Germline assignment: CDR1 DFQATT and CDR2 SNEGSKA (reference sequence). CDR3 length: 14 amino acids. The CDR3 nucleotides are TGCAGTGCTAGTAAGACAGGGTCTAAAAACATTCAGTACTTC. Amino acid sequence: CSASKTGSKNIQYF.

The chain is built from TRBV2 and TRBJ2-7; the D call may be TRBD1 or TRBD2 (5 bases each). From germline, CDR1 is SNHLY and CDR2 FYNNEI. This CDR3 has 14 residues. Trimming removed 3 bases at V and 2 bases at J, with 11 bases between. The CDR3 DNA reads as TGTGCCAGCAGTGACGGGCAGGGACCCTACGAGCAGTACTTC. It translates to CASSDGQGPYEQYF.

The CDR3 reads CASSLGDRTSTEAFF. Here the CDR3 DNA reads TGTGCCAGCAGCTTGGGGGACAGGACGAGCACTGAAGCTTTCTTT. This chain uses TRBV7-6 with TRBJ1-1; 8 bases are a match to TRBD1. Germline trimming cut 3 bases from V and 4 bases from J; bases unmatched to any gene: 7. This CDR3 region has 15 residues. In germline, CDR1 is SGHVS, CDR2 FNYEAQ.

The chain couples TRBV5-1 to TRBJ2-1; D not certain. Per germline, CDR1 SGHRS and CDR2 YFSETQ. The CDR3 consists of 12 residues. V lost 1 base and J lost 10, with 9 bases in between. CDR3 nucleotide sequence: TGCGCCAGCAGCTTGAATCGGGCGGAGCAGTTCTTC. Translating gives CASSLNRAEQFF.

The rearrangement joins TRBV5-1 to TRBJ2-2; a possible D gene is TRBD1 (6 bases). V gave up 5 bases and J gave up 6 bases, with 17 bases separating them. From germline, CDR1 is SGHRS and CDR2 YFSETQ. The CDR3 runs to 15 residues. The DNA of the CDR3 is TGCGCCAGCAGGAACAGGGCCCTAGACGCCGGGGAGCTGTTTTTT. It is translated as CASRNRALDAGELFF.

The chain joins TRBV7-9 to TRBJ1-1; 8 bases map to TRBD1. V trimming: 4 bases; J trimming: 3 bases; junction bases outside the gene matches: 7. Germline values: CDR1 SEHNR, CDR2 FQNEAQ (reference sequence). The CDR3 consists of 15 residues. This chain's CDR3 is CASSYLTGEDTEAFF. The DNA of the CDR3 is TGTGCCAGCAGCTACCTGACAGGGGAGGACACTGAAGCTTTCTTT.

V gene TRBV3-1 combines with J gene TRBJ2-1; 7 positions agree with TRBD2. The junction had 13 bases not matched to a gene; V was cut back by 2 bases and J by 6 bases. The CDR3 is 17 residues long. Per germline, CDR1 LGHDT and CDR2 YNNKEL (reference sequence). The CDR3 here is CASSQRLAEGLFNEQFF. CDR3 in DNA: TGTGCCAGCAGCCAACGGCTAGCGGAGGGGCTCTTCAATGAGCAGTTCTTC.

This clonotype was seen a few times. The chain links TRBV29-1 to TRBJ2-1; D unclear. Trimming pared 6 bases from V and 6 bases from J, leaving 27 bases between. Germline CDR1 is SQVTM and CDR2 is ANQGSEA. This CDR3 has 17 amino acids. CDR3 nucleotide sequence: TGCAGCGTCAATAGGGCAGGATGGGATCGCGGAGTCAATGAGCAGTTCTTC. Translation gives CSVNRAGWDRGVNEQFF.

In its sample, this clonotype was seen a few times. The chain is built from TRBV29-1 and TRBJ1-4, with 7 nucleotides matching TRBD1. CDR3 size: 13 residues. V gave up 4 bases and J gave up 8 bases; unmatched junction bases: 7. Germline V gene data show CDR1 as SQVTM and CDR2 as ANQGSEA. CDR3 bases: TGCAGCGTTGTAAGGACAGGCGGCGAAAAACTGTTTTTT. It is translated as CSVVRTGGEKLFF.

The chain couples TRBV11-2 to TRBJ2-3; a possible D gene is TRBD1 (5 bases). Looked up from germline, CDR1 is SGHAT and CDR2 is FQNNGV. This CDR3 contains 15 residues. V was shortened by 2 bases and J by 2 bases, with 11 bases between the two germline ends. CDR3 nucleotides: TGTGCCAGCAGCTTAATCTCAGGGTTCACAGATACGCAGTATTTT. Its translation: CASSLISGFTDTQYF.